Listed here are 31 T cell receptor beta chains from one sample, sequenced in a study of blood T cell repertoires in COVID-19. Using immunoSEQ multiplex PCR, the repertoire was profiled, and TCRdb retains in-frame clones only, with some absent. The sample includes over 200,000 clones, approximately 87% of them seen just once. The material sequenced was peripheral blood. These receptor sequences come from a woman aged 70-85 years with active or convalescent COVID-19.

The chain carries TRBV19 and TRBJ2-2; D perhaps matches TRBD1 (5 bases). The CDR3 sequence is 16 residues long. V gave up 9 bases and J gave up 1 base, with 18 bases separating them. CDR1 and CDR2 (germline): LNHDA, SQIVND (reference sequence). CDR3 region: CASTSEGALNTGELFF. In DNA, the CDR3 is TGTGCCAGCACCTCGGAAGGGGCGCTGAACACCGGGGAGCTGTTTTTT.

The chain joins TRBV5-1 to TRBJ2-7; 11 nucleotides align to TRBD1. Germline CDR1 SGHRS, CDR2 YFSETQ. CDR3 length: 14 amino acids. Trimming at V came to 7 bases and at J to 3 bases, leaving 6 bases not matched to a gene. The CDR3 is CASGTGQGDYEQYF. Here the CDR3 DNA reads TGCGCCAGCGGTACGGGACAGGGGGACTACGAGCAGTACTTC.

The chain joins TRBV11-2 to TRBJ2-5, with 11 bases aligning to TRBD2. V shed 5 bases and J 5 bases; nucleotides not matched to a gene: 13. Looked up from germline, CDR1 is SGHAT and CDR2 is FQNNGV. The CDR3 contains 17 residues. The CDR3 protein is CASSPGLLAGVGETQYF. In DNA form, the CDR3 reads TGTGCCAGCAGCCCCGGGCTACTAGCGGGAGTTGGGGAGACCCAGTACTTC.

This rearrangement joins TRBV6-2 or TRBV6-3 to TRBJ2-7, with TRBD1 matching over 10 bases. Germline CDR1 and CDR2: MNHEY and SVGEGT. This CDR3 is 15 amino acids long. V lost 4 bases and J lost 3; bases outside the gene matches: 6. This CDR3 is CASSFRTGGYYEQYF. The CDR3 coding sequence is TGTGCCAGCAGTTTCCGGACAGGGGGGTACTACGAGCAGTACTTC.

DNA for the CDR3: TGCAGCGTTGTAGCACTAGCGACAGATACGCAGTATTTT. Residues: CSVVALATDTQYF. This chain connects TRBV29-1 to TRBJ2-3, with 7 bases fitting TRBD2. The CDR3 runs to 13 residues. Germline CDR1 and CDR2: SQVTM and ANQGSEA. The trim removed 4 bases at V and 3 bases at J, leaving 4 bases unmatched.

This rearrangement joins TRBV15 to TRBJ2-7; 10 nucleotides agree with TRBD1. V lost 6 bases to trimming and J lost 4 bases; unmatched junction nucleotides: 3. Germline V gene sequence: CDR1 LNHNV, CDR2 YYDKDF (reference sequence). CDR3 length equals 13 residues. The CDR3 DNA is TGTGCCACCAGGAGGGGACAGGGGTACGAGCAGTACTTC. Amino acid sequence: CATRRGQGYEQYF. Filled out from reference TRBV15 and TRBJ2-7, the complete variable domain reads DAMVIQNPRYQVTQFGKPVTLSCSQTLNHNVMYWYQQKSSQAPKLLFHYYDKDFNNEADTPDNFQSRRPNTSFCFLDIRSPGLGDTAMYLCATRRGQGYEQYFGPGTRLTVT.

The chain is built from TRBV10-3 and TRBJ2-7, with 11 bases lining up with TRBD1. Germline CDR1 ENHRY, CDR2 SYGVKD. V shed 7 bases, J shed 4 bases, and the junction held 3 bases outside the gene matches. This CDR3 is built from 13 residues. The DNA for the CDR3 is TGTGCCATCAAGGGACAGGGGGAATACGAGCAGTACTTC. This gives the protein CAIKGQGEYEQYF.

This clone was found a few times. The gene calls are TRBV3-1 (or the pseudogene TRBV3-2) and TRBJ1-3; weak D call: TRBD1 (6 bases). Germline CDR1 and CDR2: LGHDT and YNNKEL (reference sequence). The CDR3 length is 15 residues. V was clipped by 3 bases and J by 0 bases, with 9 bases between them. The CDR3 is CASSQGHLSGNTIYF. Written as DNA, the CDR3 is TGTGCCAGCAGCCAGGGACACCTCTCTGGAAACACCATATATTTT.

The chain joins TRBV5-1 to TRBJ1-2; 8 bases are a match to TRBD1. This CDR3 spans 15 amino acids. J was trimmed by 4 bases and V by 4 bases; bases with no gene match: 9. Germline lookup yields CDR1 SGHRS and CDR2 YFSETQ. The DNA of the CDR3 is TGCGCCAGCAGCCCAGACTCGGACAGGGTCTATGGCTACACCTTC. Translating gives CASSPDSDRVYGYTF.

The genes are TRBV25-1 and TRBJ1-1, with TRBD1 as a possible D gene (5 bases). Per germline, CDR1 MGHDK and CDR2 SYGVNS. The CDR3 consists of 13 residues. With 1 base removed from V and 6 bases from J, the gap between germline ends came to 9 bases. The CDR3 spells CASSESGESEAFF. In nucleotides, the CDR3 is TGTGCCAGCAGTGAATCGGGGGAGTCTGAAGCTTTCTTT.

The chain recombines TRBV18 with TRBJ2-2, with 14 bases lining up with TRBD2. CDR3 length: 18 residues. V lost 4 bases to trimming and J lost 1 base; unmatched junction nucleotides: 5. Germline V gene data show CDR1 as KGHSH and CDR2 as LQKENI. CDR3 sequence: CASSLRTSGGKNTGELFF. The DNA for the CDR3 is TGTGCCAGCTCACTCCGGACTAGCGGGGGGAAGAACACCGGGGAGCTGTTTTTT.

The CDR3 coding sequence is TGTGCCAGCAGCTACGTCGGGGGAGGCGGGACCCAGTACTTC. Protein sequence: CASSYVGGGGTQYF. The chain employs TRBV7-2 and TRBJ2-5; tentative D call: TRBD2 (6 bases). Deletions cut 4 bases from V and 7 bases from J, with 16 bases between. The CDR3 sequence is 14 residues long. Per the germline V gene, CDR1 is SGHTA and CDR2 is FQGNSA. Supplemented by reference TRBV7-2 and TRBJ2-5, the full variable domain reads GAGVSQSPSNKVTEKGKDVELRCDPISGHTALYWYRQSLGQGLEFLIYFQGNSAPDKSGLPSDRFSAERTGGSVSTLTIQRTQQEDSAVYLCASSYVGGGGTQYFGPGTRLLVL.

The rearrangement joins TRBV9 to TRBJ1-3; D is unresolved. The CDR3 is 14 amino acids. V was clipped by 4 bases and J by 4 bases, with 12 bases between them. Germline V lookup: CDR1 SGDLS, CDR2 YYNGEE. The CDR3, as DNA: TGTGCCAGCAGCCCGGGGTTGGGCGGAAACACCATATATTTT. Encoded protein: CASSPGLGGNTIYF.

This clone occurred many times. The same CDR3 is also encoded by other DNA sequences in this sample. This chain links TRBV19 with TRBJ1-6, with TRBD1 matching 9 bases. The V and J ends lost 5 bases and 5 bases, in that order; junction bases with no gene match: 4. CDR1 LNHDA and CDR2 SQIVND come from the germline V gene (reference sequence). CDR3 size: 15 residues. CDR3 sequence (DNA): TGTGCCAGTAGTCCCCGGACAGGGGATAATTCACCCCTCCACTTT. Its translation is CASSPRTGDNSPLHF.

The chain employs TRBV10-3 and TRBJ2-5; TRBD2 agrees at 9 bases. CDR1 is ENHRY, CDR2 SYGVKD, per germline. This CDR3 has 15 residues. Germline trimming cut 7 bases from V and 0 bases from J; bases unmatched to any gene: 6. The CDR3 region is CAIKGERGDQETQYF. CDR3 bases: TGTGCCATCAAGGGGGAGCGGGGGGACCAAGAGACCCAGTACTTC.

V and J are TRBV10-3 and TRBJ1-6, with D uncertain. Deletions cut 9 bases from V and 4 bases from J, with 10 bases between. Germline CDR1 ENHRY, CDR2 SYGVKD. The CDR3 sequence is 13 residues long. The CDR3, as DNA: TGTGCCATTAAAACTGATTATAATTCACCCCTCCACTTT. Residues: CAIKTDYNSPLHF.

CDR3 in amino acids: CASRGQGGNTDTQYF. The CDR3 DNA reads as TGCGCCAGCAGGGGACAGGGAGGGAATACAGATACGCAGTATTTT. V gene TRBV5-1 combines with J gene TRBJ2-3, with TRBD1 identical over 9 bases. V shed 5 bases, J shed 3 bases, and the junction held 7 bases outside the gene matches. The germline V gene encodes CDR1 SGHRS and CDR2 YFSETQ. The CDR3 runs 15 residues.

The J gene is TRBJ1-5, the V gene TRBV7-8; a weak D match, TRBD1 (5 bases). CDR3 length: 16 residues. V was cut by 1 base and J by 0 bases, with 10 bases left in between. In germline, CDR1 is SGHVS, CDR2 FQNEAQ. CDR3: CASSLEGYSSNQPQHF. In nucleotides, the CDR3 is TGTGCCAGCAGCTTAGAGGGGTATTCTAGCAATCAGCCCCAGCATTTT.

Notes on this clone: An end of the junction differs from the germline gene, which may be a read error. The chain recombines TRBV18 with TRBJ2-1; D remains ambiguous. Germline-derived CDR1 and CDR2 are KGHSH and LQKENI. The CDR3 has 15 amino acids. CDR3 nucleotides: TGTGCCAGCTCACTCACCACCTCTCAGTACAATAAGCAGTTCTTC. Protein sequence: CASSLTTSQYNKQFF.

The chain recombines TRBV10-3 with TRBJ2-1; 7 nucleotides line up with TRBD1. J was trimmed by 2 bases and V by 11 bases; bases with no gene match: 9. CDR1 is ENHRY, CDR2 SYGVKD, per germline. There are 14 residues in the CDR3. The CDR3 reads CAHGAGGTYNEQFF. The CDR3 region has the DNA TGTGCCCACGGGGCAGGGGGTACCTACAATGAGCAGTTCTTC.

A single count supports this clone. J is TRBJ2-5 and V is TRBV19; 8 bases map to TRBD1. The germline gives CDR1 LNHDA, CDR2 SQIVND (reference sequence). J was trimmed by 5 bases and V by 1 base; bases with no gene match: 6. The CDR3 loop spans 15 amino acids. The CDR3 protein is CASSIVGQGRETQYF. The CDR3 bases are TGTGCCAGTAGTATAGTTGGACAGGGTCGGGAGACCCAGTACTTC.

V usage is TRBV5-8 and J usage is TRBJ2-7; D gene ambiguous. V lost 2 bases to trimming and J lost 6 bases, with 12 bases between them. The CDR3 spans 13 residues. CDR1 is SGHTS, CDR2 YDEGEE, per germline. The CDR3 loop reads CASSFNRLSEQYF. CDR3 nucleotide sequence: TGTGCCAGCAGCTTTAACCGTCTAAGCGAGCAGTACTTC.

Here the CDR3 reads CASSLGPSGDVETQYF. CDR3 bases: TGCGCCAGCAGCTTGGGCCCTAGCGGGGATGTGGAGACCCAGTACTTC. This chain uses TRBV5-1 with TRBJ2-5; TRBD2 matches at 9 bases. The CDR3 contains 16 residues. V lost 0 bases and J lost 5; bases outside the gene matches: 8. Germline values: CDR1 SGHRS, CDR2 YFSETQ.

The chain carries TRBV30 and TRBJ1-1; TRBD1 is a possible D gene (5 bases). Per germline, CDR1 GTSNPN and CDR2 SVGIG (reference sequence). The length of the CDR3 is 13 residues. V was shortened by 0 bases and J by 7 bases, with 12 bases between the two germline ends. As DNA, the CDR3 is TGTGCCTGGAGTGTACTAAGGGGCGGTGAAGCTTTCTTT. As protein: CAWSVLRGGEAFF.

The chain has TRBV30 and TRBJ2-6; no clear D gene. V was clipped by 3 bases and J by 1 base, with 7 bases between them. This CDR3 has 14 residues. Germline assignment: CDR1 GTSNPN and CDR2 SVGIG (reference sequence). CDR3 DNA: TGTGCCTGGAGGAGTGGTTCTGGGGCCAACGTCCTGACTTTC. This translates into CAWRSGSGANVLTF.

The chain combines TRBV2 with TRBJ2-4, with 10 bases lining up with TRBD2. In germline, CDR1 is SNHLY, CDR2 FYNNEI. V lost 4 bases, J lost 4 bases, and 4 bases stayed unmatched. The CDR3 length is 15 residues. CDR3 DNA: TGTGCCAGCAGTGGAGATAGCGGGGGGAAAAACATTCAGTACTTC. It is translated as CASSGDSGGKNIQYF.

There are a few counts of this clone. The chain recombines TRBV5-4 with TRBJ1-2, with TRBD1 matching 8 bases. The germline gives CDR1 SGHNT, CDR2 YYREEE (reference sequence). The CDR3 is 13 amino acids. With V trimmed by 0 bases and J by 8 bases, 3 bases remained unmatched. CDR3 sequence: CASSLAGGAGYTF. The CDR3 bases are TGTGCCAGCAGCTTGGCAGGGGGCGCGGGCTACACCTTC. Complete variable domain (other parts from reference TRBV5-4 and TRBJ1-2): ETGVTQSPTHLIKTRGQQVTLRCSSQSGHNTVSWYQQALGQGPQFIFQYYREEENGRGNFPPRFSGLQFPNYSSELNVNALELDDSALYLCASSLAGGAGYTFGSGTRLTVV.

The J gene is TRBJ1-6, the V gene TRBV5-1; tentatively, D is TRBD1 (6 bases). The CDR3 is 15 residues long. Looked up from germline, CDR1 is SGHRS and CDR2 is YFSETQ. V lost 4 bases and J lost 3, with 11 bases in between. The DNA for the CDR3 is TGCGCCAGCAGCCCGGACAGCCGCTATAATTCACCCCTCCACTTT. Translation gives CASSPDSRYNSPLHF. Together with reference TRBV5-1 and TRBJ1-6, the CDR3 gives the full variable domain: KAGVTQTPRYLIKTRGQQVTLSCSPISGHRSVSWYQQTPGQGLQFLFEYFSETQRNKGNFPGRFSGRQFSNSRSEMNVSTLELGDSALYLCASSPDSRYNSPLHFGNGTRLTVT.

The chain combines TRBV5-1 with TRBJ2-5; 7 bases agree with TRBD2. This CDR3 has 16 amino acids. Trimming took 3 bases from V and 4 from J; bases not matched to a gene: 12. Germline CDR1 SGHRS, CDR2 YFSETQ. The chain's CDR3 is CASSSASGGGGETQYF. The CDR3, as DNA: TGCGCCAGCAGCTCGGCGTCGGGAGGTGGGGGAGAGACCCAGTACTTC.

The chain has TRBV7-9 and TRBJ2-2; D is uncertain. The CDR3 length is 15 residues. Looked up from germline, CDR1 is SEHNR and CDR2 is FQNEAQ (reference sequence). The V gene lost 11 bases and the J gene lost 0 bases, with 16 bases spanning the gap. CDR3 in amino acids: CACALASANTGELFF. In nucleotides, the CDR3 is TGTGCCTGCGCCTTGGCCAGCGCGAACACCGGGGAGCTGTTTTTT.

The table lists this clone with a count of one. The chain has TRBV7-7 and TRBJ2-3; 13 positions agree with TRBD2. The V gene's germline CDR1 is SSHAT and CDR2 FNYEAQ (reference sequence). The J segment lost 1 base and the V segment lost 5 bases, leaving 3 bases of the junction unmatched. CDR3 length: 16 amino acids. CDR3 region: CASSPGLAGRTDTQYF. The CDR3 DNA follows: TGTGCCAGCAGCCCGGGACTAGCGGGGCGCACAGATACGCAGTATTTT.